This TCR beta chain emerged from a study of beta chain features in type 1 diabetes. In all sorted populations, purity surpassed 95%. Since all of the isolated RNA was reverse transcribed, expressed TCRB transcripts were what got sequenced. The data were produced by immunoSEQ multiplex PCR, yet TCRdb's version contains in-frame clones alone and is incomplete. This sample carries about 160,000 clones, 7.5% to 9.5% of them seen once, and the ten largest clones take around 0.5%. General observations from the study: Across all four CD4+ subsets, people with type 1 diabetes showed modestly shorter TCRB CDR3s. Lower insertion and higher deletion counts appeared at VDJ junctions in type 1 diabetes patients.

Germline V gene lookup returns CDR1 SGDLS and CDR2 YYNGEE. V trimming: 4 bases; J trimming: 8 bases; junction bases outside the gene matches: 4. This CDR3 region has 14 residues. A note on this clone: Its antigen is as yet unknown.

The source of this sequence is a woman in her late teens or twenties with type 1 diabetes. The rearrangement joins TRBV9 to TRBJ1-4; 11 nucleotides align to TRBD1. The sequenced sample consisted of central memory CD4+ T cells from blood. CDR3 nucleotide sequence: TGTGCCAGCAGCAGGACAGGGGGCCAAGAAAAACTGTTTTTT. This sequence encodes CASSRTGGQEKLFF.